Detailed here is one T cell receptor beta chain. This record comes from a study of blood T cell repertoires in COVID-19. This CDR3 has 15 residues. Germline V lookup: CDR1 SQVTM, CDR2 ANQGSEA. The germline V and J ends were trimmed by 4 bases and 0 bases, with 13 bases remaining between them. The protocol was immunoSEQ multiplex PCR, while the TCRdb copy is restricted to in-frame clones and leaves out a portion. The sample has some 230,000 clones, about 80% seen once. This chain joins TRBV29-1 and TRBJ2-1; D uncertain. The sequence was obtained from a woman between 40 and 55 years old with acute COVID-19. The source material was PBMCs or T cells enriched from blood (not recorded which). DNA of the CDR3: TGCAGCGTTGGAACGAGACGGAGCTCCTACAATGAGCAGTTCTTC. This translates into CSVGTRRSSYNEQFF.